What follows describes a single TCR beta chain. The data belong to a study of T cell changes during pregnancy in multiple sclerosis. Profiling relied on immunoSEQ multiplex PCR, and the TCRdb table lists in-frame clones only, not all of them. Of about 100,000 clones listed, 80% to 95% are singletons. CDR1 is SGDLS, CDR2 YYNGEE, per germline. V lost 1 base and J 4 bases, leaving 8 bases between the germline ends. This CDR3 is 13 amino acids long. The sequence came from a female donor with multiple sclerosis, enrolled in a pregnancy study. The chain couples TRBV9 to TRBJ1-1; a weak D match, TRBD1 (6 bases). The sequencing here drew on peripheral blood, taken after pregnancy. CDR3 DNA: TGTGCCAGCAGCGTAAGGGACACCACTGAAGCTTTCTTT. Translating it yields CASSVRDTTEAFF.